Shown below are 24 T cell receptor beta chains from a single sample sequenced in a study of shared clonotypes between healthy human individuals (dated by TCRdb to the early 2020s). Libraries were constructed by the immunoSEQ multiplex PCR assay. Here the immuneACCESS table is served through TCRdb, limited to in-frame sequences with V and J called. Missing clones are a known gap in these copies; in checked studies unresolved V genes cover under half, and the rest lacks a known reason. For this sample there are approximately 500,000 clones; about 79% appear just once. The ten largest make up about an eighth of the sample. The source material was PBMCs. The origin of the receptors is a woman aged 40 to 50 in good health. Some clones in this sample may be carry-over from other donors' samples.

This clone was seen more than once but under ten times. This rearrangement joins TRBV2 to TRBJ1-2; D is uncertain. V was trimmed by 0 bases and J by 0 bases, leaving 11 bases between them. The CDR3 extends over 16 amino acids. Germline assignment: CDR1 SNHLY and CDR2 FYNNEI. DNA for the CDR3: TGTGCCAGCAGTGAAGCAGGCCCGAGTTCTAACTATGGCTACACCTTC. This gives the protein CASSEAGPSSNYGYTF.

The count of this clone is one. This sequence joins TRBV7-9 and TRBJ1-1; 7 bases fit TRBD1. Germline values: CDR1 SEHNR, CDR2 FQNEAQ (reference sequence). The ends lost 5 bases at V and 4 bases at J; junction bases unmatched: 7. The CDR3 length is 14 residues. CDR3 protein: CASSPTTGVTEAFF. In nucleotides, the CDR3 is TGTGCCAGCAGCCCGACTACAGGGGTCACTGAAGCTTTCTTT.

About this clone itself: Other nucleotide sequences in the sample specify the same CDR3. The chain combines TRBV6-1 with TRBJ1-5; 7 bases are a match to TRBD1. Per the germline V gene, CDR1 is MNHNS and CDR2 is SASEGT. The V gene end was trimmed by 6 bases and the J gene end by 2 bases; junction bases not matched to a gene: 4. The CDR3 sequence is 14 residues long. The CDR3 sequence: CASSRQGGNQPQHF. The CDR3 coding sequence is TGTGCCAGCAGCCGACAGGGAGGCAATCAGCCCCAGCATTTT.

This chain joins TRBV19 and TRBJ2-7; TRBD2 aligns across 7 bases. The V segment lost 0 bases and the J segment 1 base; nucleotides outside the gene matches: 3. The CDR3 has 15 amino acids. Germline CDR1 LNHDA, CDR2 SQIVND (reference sequence). CDR3 sequence reads: CASSIEREKSYEQYF. DNA of the CDR3: TGTGCCAGTAGTATAGAGCGGGAGAAATCCTACGAGCAGTACTTC. The full variable domain, rest sourced from reference TRBV19 and TRBJ2-7, is DGGITQSPKYLFRKEGQNVTLSCEQNLNHDAMYWYRQDPGQGLRLIYYSQIVNDFQKGDIAEGYSVSREKKESFPLTVTSAQKNPTAFYLCASSIEREKSYEQYFGPGTRLTVT.

The chain links TRBV7-9 to TRBJ1-2, with D tentatively TRBD1 (5 bases). Germline loops: CDR1 SEHNR, CDR2 FQNEAQ (reference sequence). CDR3 size: 16 residues. V was clipped by 3 bases and J by 7 bases, with 21 bases between them. In DNA form, the CDR3 reads TGTGCCAGCAGCTTCCCCCGGGGAGGGGACCTCTCTGGCTACACCTTC. Its translation: CASSFPRGGDLSGYTF.

The chain combines TRBV28 with TRBJ2-5; 12 nucleotides align to TRBD2. Germline-derived CDR1 and CDR2 are MDHEN and SYDVKM. V was clipped by 2 bases and J by 3 bases; unmatched bases: 1. The CDR3 contains 15 residues. The CDR3 region has the DNA TGTGCCAGCAGTTTACTAGCGGGAGGGAAAGAGACCCAGTACTTC. Amino acids: CASSLLAGGKETQYF. The variable domain in full, completed from reference TRBV28 and TRBJ2-5, reads DVKVTQSSRYLVKRTGEKVFLECVQDMDHENMFWYRQDPGLGLRLIYFSYDVKMKEKGDIPEGYSVSREKKERFSLILESASTNQTSMYLCASSLLAGGKETQYFGPGTRLLVL.

The chain joins TRBV7-9 to TRBJ2-6; D may be TRBD1 or TRBD2 (5 bases each). Trimming removed 6 bases from V and 0 bases from J, with 12 bases in between. The CDR3 length is 16 residues. The V gene's germline CDR1 is SEHNR and CDR2 FQNEAQ (reference sequence). CDR3 sequence reads: CASSKGRSSGANVLTF. CDR3 DNA: TGTGCCAGCAGTAAGGGACGGAGCTCTGGGGCCAACGTCCTGACTTTC.

The chain combines TRBV6-5 with TRBJ2-7; D might be TRBD2 (6 bases). The CDR3 totals 12 residues. Germline CDR1 MNHEY, CDR2 SVGAGI. With 3 bases removed from V and 6 bases from J, the gap between germline ends came to 9 bases. The CDR3: CASSYRGSEQYF. In nucleotides, the CDR3 is TGTGCCAGCAGTTATCGGGGGAGCGAGCAGTACTTC.

The sample holds a few counts of this clone. The same CDR3 also results from other DNA sequences found in this sample. The J gene is TRBJ2-1, the V gene TRBV10-3; 11 bases align to TRBD2. The V gene's germline CDR1 is ENHRY and CDR2 SYGVKD. There are 13 residues in the CDR3. Germline trimming cut 4 bases from V and 7 bases from J; bases unmatched to any gene: 0. CDR3 sequence: CAISGTSGNEQFF. DNA for the CDR3: TGTGCCATCAGTGGGACTAGCGGGAATGAGCAGTTCTTC.

The rearrangement links TRBV5-1 to TRBJ1-2, with no clear D. The length of the CDR3 is 14 residues. V shed 1 base and J shed 3 bases, with 10 bases lying between them. Germline-derived CDR1 and CDR2 are SGHRS and YFSETQ. The CDR3: CASSLRVSDYGYTF. In DNA form, the CDR3 reads TGCGCCAGCAGCTTGAGGGTGAGCGACTATGGCTACACCTTC.

The chain couples TRBV2 to TRBJ2-7, with D possibly TRBD2 on 6 matching bases. The CDR3 is 15 residues long. The V gene lost 7 bases and the J gene lost 7 bases, with 23 bases spanning the gap. Germline V gene lookup returns CDR1 SNHLY and CDR2 FYNNEI. CDR3 sequence: CASTLSRDWAGEQYF. The CDR3 coding sequence is TGTGCCAGCACCCTAAGCCGGGACTGGGCTGGAGAGCAGTACTTC.

This clone has a single count. This sequence joins TRBV19 and TRBJ1-2; no clear D gene. The CDR3 runs to 11 residues. Trimming cost V 7 bases and J 6 bases, with 9 bases left between them. Germline CDR1 and CDR2: LNHDA and SQIVND (reference sequence). The CDR3: CASTHTDGYTF. Written as DNA, the CDR3 is TGTGCCAGTACCCACACTGATGGCTACACCTTC. The full variable domain, rest sourced from reference TRBV19 and TRBJ1-2, is DGGITQSPKYLFRKEGQNVTLSCEQNLNHDAMYWYRQDPGQGLRLIYYSQIVNDFQKGDIAEGYSVSREKKESFPLTVTSAQKNPTAFYLCASTHTDGYTFGSGTRLTVV.

The V and J genes are TRBV4-3 and TRBJ2-7; the D call may be TRBD1 or TRBD2 (5 bases each). Germline values: CDR1 LGHNA, CDR2 YSLEER. Trimming left V 4 bases short and J 1 base short, with 11 bases between. This CDR3 spans 14 amino acids. As DNA, the CDR3 is TGCGCCAGCAGCCGGGACCTAGGGTCCTACGAGCAGTACTTC. This sequence encodes CASSRDLGSYEQYF.

The chain joins TRBV7-2 to TRBJ2-7; D may match TRBD1 or TRBD2 (6 bases each). V gave up 5 bases and J gave up 7 bases, with 18 bases separating them. Germline CDR1 is SGHTA and CDR2 is FQGNSA. The CDR3 extends over 14 amino acids. The CDR3 spells CASSLRWGAREQYF. The CDR3 DNA sequence: TGTGCCAGCAGCCTCAGATGGGGGGCTCGGGAGCAGTACTTC. Full variable domain (outside the CDR3, taken from reference TRBV7-2 and TRBJ2-7): GAGVSQSPSNKVTEKGKDVELRCDPISGHTALYWYRQSLGQGLEFLIYFQGNSAPDKSGLPSDRFSAERTGGSVSTLTIQRTQQEDSAVYLCASSLRWGAREQYFGPGTRLTVT.

The rearrangement uses TRBV28 and TRBJ2-1; 8 positions match TRBD1. V was pared by 3 bases and J by 5 bases, with 6 bases of the junction left unmatched. The germline CDR1 and CDR2 sequences are MDHEN and SYDVKM. CDR3 length equals 15 residues. CDR3 in DNA: TGTGCCAGCAGTTTTGGGGGGACAGGCAACAATGAGCAGTTCTTC. Encoded protein: CASSFGGTGNNEQFF.

This rearrangement joins TRBV7-2 to TRBJ2-5, with D uncertain. The ends were cut back, 1 base at V and 2 bases at J, with 5 bases in the middle. This CDR3 has 13 amino acids. Germline assignment: CDR1 SGHTA and CDR2 FQGNSA. CDR3 region: CASSLDWQETQYF. The CDR3 DNA reads as TGTGCCAGCAGCTTAGATTGGCAAGAGACCCAGTACTTC.

The genes are TRBV7-2 and TRBJ1-1; D remains ambiguous. This CDR3 comprises 15 residues. V was cut by 2 bases and J by 1 base, with 11 bases left in between. Germline V CDR1 and CDR2: SGHTA, FQGNSA. The CDR3 spells CASSLPQVGNTEAFF. DNA for the CDR3: TGTGCCAGCAGCTTACCTCAGGTAGGGAACACTGAAGCTTTCTTT.

The sample holds many counts of this clone. The chain links TRBV7-9 to TRBJ1-1; maybe TRBD1 (5 bases). The germline V gene has CDR1 SEHNR and CDR2 FQNEAQ (reference sequence). The CDR3 loop spans 11 amino acids. The V gene lost 5 bases and the J gene lost 11 bases, with 12 bases spanning the gap. The CDR3 DNA reads TGTGCCAGCAGCCCCGACAGTAAGGCTTTCTTT. Protein sequence: CASSPDSKAFF.

V usage is TRBV27 and J usage is TRBJ2-2; 16 bases fit TRBD2. Looked up from germline, CDR1 is MNHEY and CDR2 is SMNVEV (reference sequence). Unmatched junction bases numbered 6, after V lost 6 bases and J lost 8 bases. CDR3 length: 16 residues. The CDR3 nucleotides read TGTGCCAGCAGCTTAGGGACTAGCGGGAGGGGAGGGGAGCTGTTTTTT. Its translation is CASSLGTSGRGGELFF.

The chain links TRBV27 to TRBJ1-1; D may be TRBD1 (6 bases). Trimming pared 0 bases from V and 0 bases from J, leaving 17 bases between. Germline CDR1 and CDR2: MNHEY and SMNVEV (reference sequence). This CDR3 region has 18 residues. The CDR3 spells CASSLSPWGRGMNTEAFF. For the CDR3, the DNA is TGTGCCAGCAGTTTATCCCCTTGGGGCAGGGGAATGAACACTGAAGCTTTCTTT.

On this clone itself: Other DNA sequences in this sample translate to the same CDR3. This chain links TRBV19 with TRBJ1-1, with unresolved D. Germline CDR1 and CDR2: LNHDA and SQIVND (reference sequence). Trimming left V 3 bases short and J 5 bases short, with 7 bases between. The CDR3 extends over 12 amino acids. CDR3 DNA: TGTGCCAGTAGTATTCTGGGAACTGAAGCTTTCTTT. Amino acids: CASSILGTEAFF.

The chain carries TRBV6-1 and TRBJ2-4, with D tentatively TRBD1 (5 bases). CDR1 is MNHNS and CDR2 is SASEGT in the germline V gene. The length of the CDR3 is 18 residues. Trimming stripped 1 base from V and 1 base from J, with 17 bases between. As DNA, the CDR3 is TGTGCCAGCAGTGAAGTAGGCAGGGAAGTGTTCGCCAAAAACATTCAGTACTTC. Translated, it gives CASSEVGREVFAKNIQYF.

The chain couples TRBV15 to TRBJ2-7; 10 positions agree with TRBD2. Unmatched junction bases numbered 9, after V lost 5 bases and J lost 2 bases. CDR3 size: 16 residues. The germline V gene has CDR1 LNHNV and CDR2 YYDKDF (reference sequence). CDR3 loop: CATSASRTSGTYEQYF. DNA for the CDR3: TGTGCCACCAGCGCCTCAAGGACTAGCGGTACCTACGAGCAGTACTTC.

This clone was seen ten or more times. This rearrangement joins TRBV4-2 to TRBJ2-2, with 12 positions matching TRBD2. V lost 4 bases to trimming and J lost 1 base; unmatched junction nucleotides: 4. The V gene's germline CDR1 is LGHNA and CDR2 YNFKEQ. The CDR3 extends over 17 amino acids. CDR3 amino acids: CASSPSGLAGNTGELFF. CDR3 nucleotide sequence: TGTGCCAGCAGCCCCTCGGGACTAGCGGGGAACACCGGGGAGCTGTTTTTT.